A single sample is the source of the 25 T cell receptor beta chains below, sequenced in a study of T cell responses to AZD1222 COVID-19 vaccine (dated by TCRdb to the early 2020s). The library was built by means of the immunoSEQ multiplex PCR assay. The source is immuneACCESS, and TCRdb retained only in-frame sequences with V and J called. Part of the clones is not carried over; for the studies checked, unresolved V genes explain less than half of this, and the remainder is unexplained. This sample has about 130,000 clones in its table, and approximately 91% of those were observed once. Together, the top ten hold 0.9% to 1.2% of the sample. The time point tag for this specimen amounts to: about 28 days (+/-7) after the second vaccine dose. The material sequenced was peripheral blood, taken 28 days after the second AZD1222 dose. The receptor set was obtained from an adult who received the AZD1222 COVID-19 vaccine.

This chain links TRBV19 with TRBJ2-1; D may match TRBD1 or TRBD2 (5 bases each). Germline V gene data show CDR1 as LNHDA and CDR2 as SQIVND (reference sequence). CDR3 size: 15 residues. Deletions cut 5 bases from V and 9 bases from J, with 20 bases between. Here the CDR3 reads CASSPRFGGVIEQFF. The CDR3 DNA is TGTGCCAGTAGTCCCCGGTTTGGGGGAGTAATTGAGCAGTTCTTC.

The chain has TRBV6-5 and TRBJ2-5, with 8 bases lining up with TRBD1. V was pared by 5 bases and J by 0 bases, with 2 bases of the junction left unmatched. From germline, CDR1 is MNHEY and CDR2 SVGAGI. CDR3 length: 14 residues. CDR3 in amino acids: CASSRTGYQETQYF. In nucleotides, the CDR3 is TGTGCCAGCAGTCGGACAGGGTACCAAGAGACCCAGTACTTC.

The gene calls are TRBV28 and TRBJ1-5; D call uncertain. The CDR3 is made up of 14 amino acids. Germline V gives CDR1 MDHEN, CDR2 SYDVKM. Trimming cost V 3 bases and J 6 bases, with 12 bases left between them. The CDR3 is CASSFSGSGQPQHF. In DNA form, the CDR3 reads TGTGCCAGCAGTTTTTCCGGCAGCGGTCAGCCCCAGCATTTT.

The chain combines TRBV5-5 with TRBJ2-3; 11 nucleotides match TRBD2. This CDR3 is 15 amino acids long. Looked up from germline, CDR1 is SGHKS and CDR2 is YYEKEE (reference sequence). Trimming removed 4 bases from V and 3 bases from J; junction bases left unmatched: 4. The CDR3 nucleotides read TGTGCCAGCAGCGGGGGACTAGCGGTGACAGATACGCAGTATTTT. This translates into CASSGGLAVTDTQYF.

J is TRBJ1-2 and V is TRBV19; 8 nucleotides align to TRBD1. This CDR3 has 15 amino acids. V gave up 6 bases and J gave up 5 bases; unmatched junction bases: 11. Germline CDR1 is LNHDA and CDR2 is SQIVND (reference sequence). The CDR3 DNA reads TGTGCCAGTAGCGTCCCCAGGGGGCCCTTATATGGCTACACCTTC. Its translation: CASSVPRGPLYGYTF.

The chain has TRBV20-1 and TRBJ1-5, with 7 bases matching TRBD1. V dropped 3 bases and J dropped 6; count of bases not matched to a gene: 8. This CDR3 has 14 amino acids. Germline values: CDR1 DFQATT, CDR2 SNEGSKA (reference sequence). The CDR3 DNA reads as TGCAGTGCTAGTGAACAGGGGATGGTTCAGCCCCAGCATTTT. Translating it yields CSASEQGMVQPQHF.

This chain uses TRBV6-5 with TRBJ1-5, with 9 bases identical to TRBD1. The CDR3 spans 15 residues. In germline, CDR1 is MNHEY, CDR2 SVGAGI. V trimming: 6 bases; J trimming: 9 bases; junction bases outside the gene matches: 12. The CDR3 loop is CASRDDRGLPRPQHF. The CDR3, as DNA: TGTGCCAGCAGGGACGACAGGGGGTTGCCAAGGCCCCAGCATTTT.

The genes are TRBV2 and TRBJ1-2; TRBD1 might be the D (5 bases). The CDR3 is made up of 14 amino acids. V was trimmed by 2 bases and J by 7 bases, leaving 14 bases between them. Germline V CDR1 and CDR2: SNHLY, FYNNEI. Here the CDR3 reads CASSENRSGGGYTF. CDR3 nucleotides: TGTGCCAGCAGTGAAAATAGGTCCGGGGGTGGCTACACCTTC. Drawing the rest from reference TRBV2 and TRBJ1-2, the complete variable domain is EPEVTQTPSHQVTQMGQEVILRCVPISNHLYFYWYRQILGQKVEFLVSFYNNEISEKSEIFDDQFSVERPDGSNFTLKIRSTKLEDSAMYFCASSENRSGGGYTFGSGTRLTVV.

V is TRBV5-1 and J is TRBJ2-1, with 9 nucleotides matching TRBD1. The V gene end was trimmed by 3 bases and the J gene end by 2 bases; junction bases not matched to a gene: 3. The germline CDR1 and CDR2 sequences are SGHRS and YFSETQ. The CDR3 contains 15 residues. This chain's CDR3 is CASSSDRGAYNEQFF. The CDR3 coding sequence is TGCGCCAGCAGCTCGGACAGGGGCGCCTACAATGAGCAGTTCTTC.

The V and J genes are TRBV6-5 and TRBJ1-4; D possibly corresponds to TRBD1 (5 bases). CDR1 and CDR2 from the germline V gene are MNHEY and SVGAGI. V shed 5 bases and J shed 8 bases, with 15 bases lying between them. The CDR3 is made up of 14 amino acids. The CDR3: CASSIRDLGEKLFF. The DNA for the CDR3 is TGTGCCAGCAGTATCCGGGACCTAGGGGAAAAACTGTTTTTT.

This chain joins TRBV29-1 and TRBJ1-2; TRBD1 aligns across 7 bases. Losses at the gene ends were 6 bases for V and 2 bases for J; bases not matched to a gene: 3. This CDR3 is built from 12 residues. The germline V gene encodes CDR1 SQVTM and CDR2 ANQGSEA. CDR3 sequence reads: CSVGQSNYGYTF. CDR3 DNA: TGCAGCGTGGGACAGTCCAACTATGGCTACACCTTC. The complete variable domain, with remaining parts taken from reference TRBV29-1 and TRBJ1-2, reads SAVISQKPSRDICQRGTSLTIQCQVDSQVTMMFWYRQQPGQSLTLIATANQGSEATYESGFVIDKFPISRPNLTFSTLTVSNMSPEDSSIYLCSVGQSNYGYTFGSGTRLTVV.

The chain uses TRBV28 and TRBJ1-1; possible D gene TRBD1, 6 bases. CDR1 is MDHEN, CDR2 SYDVKM, per germline. The V and J ends lost 5 bases and 0 bases respectively, with 16 bases between them. This CDR3 region has 16 residues. The CDR3 nucleotides read TGTGCCAGCAGTAAACCCGGACAGATCATGAACACTGAAGCTTTCTTT. Translating gives CASSKPGQIMNTEAFF.

The rearrangement links TRBV19 to TRBJ1-5, with D possibly being TRBD1 (5 bases). Germline V gives CDR1 LNHDA, CDR2 SQIVND (reference sequence). V was shortened by 5 bases and J by 4 bases, with 9 bases between the two germline ends. This CDR3 has 13 residues. The CDR3 nucleotides read TGTGCCAGTAGTGGGGGAGGGAATCAGCCCCAGCATTTT. Its protein is CASSGGGNQPQHF.

CDR3 nucleotides: TGCAGCGTCCCCGACCCCCGACAGATCTATGGCTACACCTTC. This sequence encodes CSVPDPRQIYGYTF. The rearrangement joins TRBV29-1 to TRBJ1-2; the D gene is possibly TRBD1 (5 bases). This CDR3 contains 14 residues. Germline lookup yields CDR1 SQVTM and CDR2 ANQGSEA. Trimming pared 6 bases from V and 4 bases from J, leaving 18 bases between.

This clone was seen a handful of times. V and J are TRBV5-4 and TRBJ2-4; D uncertain. From germline, CDR1 is SGHNT and CDR2 YYREEE (reference sequence). Deletions cut 2 bases from V and 5 bases from J, with 8 bases between. The CDR3 is made up of 13 amino acids. CDR3 in amino acids: CASSFMRQNIQYF. Written as DNA, the CDR3 is TGTGCCAGCAGCTTTATGCGGCAAAACATTCAGTACTTC. The full variable domain, its missing parts supplied by reference TRBV5-4 and TRBJ2-4, is ETGVTQSPTHLIKTRGQQVTLRCSSQSGHNTVSWYQQALGQGPQFIFQYYREEENGRGNFPPRFSGLQFPNYSSELNVNALELDDSALYLCASSFMRQNIQYFGAGTRLSVL.

The chain recombines TRBV6-2 or TRBV6-3 with TRBJ2-5; 10 nucleotides match TRBD1. Germline CDR1 and CDR2: MNHEY and SVGEGT. CDR3 length equals 18 residues. V gave up 7 bases and J gave up 3 bases; unmatched junction bases: 17. The CDR3 bases are TGTGCCAGCAATTATTTACGGGGGGCCGGGACAGGGGAAGAGACCCAGTACTTC. Protein: CASNYLRGAGTGEETQYF.

V and J are TRBV6-5 and TRBJ1-5, with 8 bases identical to TRBD1. Germline V gene sequence: CDR1 MNHEY, CDR2 SVGAGI. The length of the CDR3 is 15 residues. V lost 7 bases and J lost 6; bases outside the gene matches: 11. CDR3: CASILQGAYGQPQHF. For the CDR3, the DNA is TGTGCCAGCATTTTGCAGGGGGCCTACGGTCAGCCCCAGCATTTT.

This chain uses TRBV21-1 with TRBJ1-1. TRBV21-1 is reported as a pseudogene. CDR3 length: 16 residues. CDR3 DNA sequence: TGTGCCAGCAGCAAAGCAGAGGGGATCGTCGTAAGTAGAGCTTTCTTT. As protein: CASSKAEGIVVSRAFF.

The chain carries TRBV11-2 and TRBJ1-2; D might be TRBD1 (6 bases). This CDR3 region has 14 residues. Trimming took 5 bases from V and 4 from J, leaving 14 bases between them. Germline CDR1 reads SGHAT; CDR2 reads FQNNGV. The CDR3 reads CASSAGYRVYGYTF. CDR3 in DNA: TGTGCCAGCAGCGCCGGATACAGGGTCTATGGCTACACCTTC.

The chain couples TRBV29-1 to TRBJ1-2; unclear D gene. Trimming took off 3 bases at V and 8 bases at J, with 7 bases between the two ends. Germline-derived CDR1 and CDR2 are SQVTM and ANQGSEA. The CDR3 is made up of 10 amino acids. The CDR3 coding sequence is TGCAGCGTTGAGTCTGGGGGCTACACCTTC. Protein product: CSVESGGYTF.

The rearrangement links TRBV20-1 to TRBJ2-1; D is perhaps TRBD1 (6 bases). This CDR3 region has 14 residues. V lost 3 bases, J lost 5 bases, and 14 bases lay in between. Per the germline V gene, CDR1 is DFQATT and CDR2 is SNEGSKA (reference sequence). CDR3 nucleotide sequence: TGCAGTGCTAGTGTGCCAGGGGCGGACAATGAGCAGTTCTTC. It is translated as CSASVPGADNEQFF.

This chain connects TRBV6-1 to TRBJ2-1; weak D call: TRBD2 (7 bases). The CDR3 is made up of 15 amino acids. Germline loops: CDR1 MNHNS, CDR2 SASEGT. The germline V and J ends were trimmed by 3 bases and 4 bases, with 13 bases remaining between them. This CDR3 is CASSEKGGGYNEQFF. The DNA for the CDR3 is TGTGCCAGCAGTGAGAAGGGAGGGGGGTACAATGAGCAGTTCTTC.

The chain couples TRBV27 to TRBJ2-7; no firm D call. Trimming left V 3 bases short and J 4 bases short, with 16 bases between. The CDR3 sequence is 15 residues long. In germline, CDR1 is MNHEY, CDR2 SMNVEV (reference sequence). Here the CDR3 reads CASSLRSGGWYEQYF. The DNA of the CDR3 is TGTGCCAGCAGTTTGAGGTCGGGTGGTTGGTACGAGCAGTACTTC.

V is TRBV28 and J is TRBJ1-1; 11 bases align to TRBD1. Germline V gene data show CDR1 as MDHEN and CDR2 as SYDVKM. V shed 4 bases and J 5 bases; nucleotides not matched to a gene: 6. There are 15 residues in the CDR3. As DNA, the CDR3 is TGTGCCAGCAGTTCACCGGGACAGGGGGGGACTGAAGCTTTCTTT. Protein sequence: CASSSPGQGGTEAFF.

The chain links TRBV6-2 or TRBV6-3 to TRBJ1-5, with a tentative D call TRBD1 (6 bases). CDR1 and CDR2 (germline): MNHEY, SVGEGT. V gave up 5 bases and J gave up 6 bases, with 32 bases separating them. This CDR3 contains 20 residues. The CDR3 loop is CASSLPRDRRPPPSRQPQHF. CDR3 in DNA: TGTGCCAGCAGTCTGCCCCGAGACAGGAGACCACCCCCGTCTCGTCAGCCCCAGCATTTT.